There are many counts of the clone carrying this T cell receptor (beta chain). Its antigen is still unknown. Two oligonucleotides, mixed equimolar, formed the beta constant-region primer covering TRBC1 and TRBC2. An oligonucleotide with the SP2 primer and a 12-nucleotide UMI was ligated to the cDNA 3' end. The ligated cDNA underwent four PCR rounds using SP2 and nested alpha and beta constant-region primers. TCRdb reanalysed the UMI-ligation and nested PCR reads using MiXCR and keeps one entry per CDR3 protein. In the table there are 84,000 or so distinct CDR3 sequences, 7% to 8% of which are singletons. The data originate from a study of naive and memory T cell subsets. Study findings and constraints: In CD4 and CD8 cells, diversity dropped from naive through EMRA.

V lost 7 bases and J lost 1, with 7 bases in between. CDR1 and CDR2 from the germline V gene are LGHNT and FRNRAP. The CDR3 covers 12 residues. Sequencing was done on a sample of central memory CD4+ T cells from blood. V is TRBV12-5 and J is TRBJ1-1; D ambiguous. The TCR comes from a human donor in good health. This CDR3 reads CASAFGNTEAFF. CDR3 sequence (DNA): TGTGCTAGTGCCTTCGGGAACACTGAAGCTTTCTTT.